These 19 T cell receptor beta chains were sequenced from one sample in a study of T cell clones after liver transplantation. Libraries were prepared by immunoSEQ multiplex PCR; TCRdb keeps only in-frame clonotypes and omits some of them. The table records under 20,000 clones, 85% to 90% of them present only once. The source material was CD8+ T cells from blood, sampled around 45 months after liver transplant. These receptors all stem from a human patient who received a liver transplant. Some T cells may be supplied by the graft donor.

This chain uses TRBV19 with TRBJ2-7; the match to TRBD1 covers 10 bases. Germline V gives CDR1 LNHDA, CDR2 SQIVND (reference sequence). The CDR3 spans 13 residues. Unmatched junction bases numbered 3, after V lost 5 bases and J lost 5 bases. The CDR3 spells CASSFGTGDEQYF. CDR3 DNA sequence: TGTGCCAGTAGTTTCGGGACAGGGGACGAGCAGTACTTC.

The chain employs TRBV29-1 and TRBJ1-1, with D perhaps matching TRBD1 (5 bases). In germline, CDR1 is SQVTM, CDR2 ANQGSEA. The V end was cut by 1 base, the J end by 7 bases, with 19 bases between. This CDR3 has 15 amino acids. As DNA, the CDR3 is TGCAGCGTTGAAGGGGGTTTGGGGCCGGCTATTGAAGCTTTCTTT. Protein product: CSVEGGLGPAIEAFF.

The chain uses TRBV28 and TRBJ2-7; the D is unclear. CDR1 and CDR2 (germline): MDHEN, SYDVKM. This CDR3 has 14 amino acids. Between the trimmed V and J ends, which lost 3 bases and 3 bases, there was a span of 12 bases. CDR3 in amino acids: CASSFHGSGYEQYF. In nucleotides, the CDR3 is TGTGCCAGCAGTTTTCACGGGTCCGGCTACGAGCAGTACTTC.

As DNA, the CDR3 is TGTGCCAGCAGCCCTACCAGTTCACGAGAAGCTTTCTTT. Residues: CASSPTSSREAFF. The rearrangement uses TRBV5-4 and TRBJ1-1; no clear D gene. The CDR3 consists of 13 residues. V lost 4 bases, J lost 8 bases, and 15 bases lay in between. Germline CDR1 reads SGHNT; CDR2 reads YYREEE (reference sequence).

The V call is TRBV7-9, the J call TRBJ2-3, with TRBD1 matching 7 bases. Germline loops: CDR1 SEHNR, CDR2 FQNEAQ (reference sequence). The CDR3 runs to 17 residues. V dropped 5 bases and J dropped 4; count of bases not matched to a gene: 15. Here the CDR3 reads CASSPGGQGVAADTQYF. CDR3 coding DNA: TGTGCCAGCAGCCCCGGCGGGCAGGGGGTGGCCGCAGATACGCAGTATTTT.

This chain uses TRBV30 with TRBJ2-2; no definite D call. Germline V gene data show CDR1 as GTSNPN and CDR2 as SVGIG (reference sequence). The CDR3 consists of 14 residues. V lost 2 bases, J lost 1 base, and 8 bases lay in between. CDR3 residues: CAWSPTVNTGELFF. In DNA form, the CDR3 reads TGTGCCTGGAGTCCCACGGTGAACACCGGGGAGCTGTTTTTT.

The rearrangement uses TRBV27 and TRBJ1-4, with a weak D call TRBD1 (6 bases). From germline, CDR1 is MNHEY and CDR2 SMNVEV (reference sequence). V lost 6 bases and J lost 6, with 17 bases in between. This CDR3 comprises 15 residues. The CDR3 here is CASRPNRVWDEKLFF. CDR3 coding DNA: TGTGCCAGCAGGCCTAACAGGGTGTGGGATGAAAAACTGTTTTTT.

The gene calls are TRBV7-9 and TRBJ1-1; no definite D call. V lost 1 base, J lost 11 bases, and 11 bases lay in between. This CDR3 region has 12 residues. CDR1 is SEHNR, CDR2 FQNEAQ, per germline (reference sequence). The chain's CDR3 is CASSLGGGLAFF. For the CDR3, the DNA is TGTGCCAGCAGCTTAGGCGGAGGTTTGGCTTTCTTT.

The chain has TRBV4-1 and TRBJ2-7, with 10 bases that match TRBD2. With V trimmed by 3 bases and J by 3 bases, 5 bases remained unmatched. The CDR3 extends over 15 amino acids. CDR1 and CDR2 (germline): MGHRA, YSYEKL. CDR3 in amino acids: CASSHLAGEFYEQYF. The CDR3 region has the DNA TGCGCCAGCAGCCACCTAGCGGGAGAGTTCTACGAGCAGTACTTC.

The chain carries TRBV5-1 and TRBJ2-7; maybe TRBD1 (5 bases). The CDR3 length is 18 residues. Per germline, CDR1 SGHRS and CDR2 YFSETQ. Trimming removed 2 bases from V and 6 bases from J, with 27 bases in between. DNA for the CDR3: TGCGCCAGCAGCTTACAACCTCCGCAGGGAAGCAGTAGTATCGAGCAGTACTTC. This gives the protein CASSLQPPQGSSSIEQYF.

The CDR3 loop reads CASSLSYATNEKLFF. The CDR3, as DNA: TGTGCCAGCAGTCTATCATATGCAACTAATGAAAAACTGTTTTTT. The V call is TRBV6-5, the J call TRBJ1-4, with D hard to call. CDR1 and CDR2 from the germline V gene are MNHEY and SVGAGI. Deletions cut 5 bases from V and 0 bases from J, with 10 bases between. The CDR3 has 15 residues.

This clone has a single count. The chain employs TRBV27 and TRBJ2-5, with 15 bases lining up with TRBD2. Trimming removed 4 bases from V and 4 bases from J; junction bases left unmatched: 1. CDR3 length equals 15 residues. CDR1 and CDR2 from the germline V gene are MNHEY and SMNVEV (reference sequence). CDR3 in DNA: TGTGCCAGCAGTTGGGGACTAGCGGGAGGAGAGACCCAGTACTTC. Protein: CASSWGLAGGETQYF.

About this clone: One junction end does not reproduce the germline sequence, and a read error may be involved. The CDR3 loop reads CSVEGGRAYEQYF. DNA of the CDR3: TGCAGCGTCGAAGGAGGCAGGGCCTACGAGCAGTACTTC. The chain links TRBV29-1 to TRBJ2-7; D possibly matches TRBD1 or TRBD2 (5 bases each). The length of the CDR3 is 13 residues. Germline lookup yields CDR1 SQVTM and CDR2 ANQGSEA.

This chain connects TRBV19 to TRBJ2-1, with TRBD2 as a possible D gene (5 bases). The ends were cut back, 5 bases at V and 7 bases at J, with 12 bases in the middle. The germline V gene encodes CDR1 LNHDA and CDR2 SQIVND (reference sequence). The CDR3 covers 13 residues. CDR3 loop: CASSLTSRNEQFF. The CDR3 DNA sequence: TGTGCCAGTAGTCTTACTAGTAGGAATGAGCAGTTCTTC.

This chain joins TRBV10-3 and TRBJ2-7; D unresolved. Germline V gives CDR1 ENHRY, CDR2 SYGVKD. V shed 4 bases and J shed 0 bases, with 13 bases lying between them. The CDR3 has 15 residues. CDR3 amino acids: CAISAPLGLSYEQYF. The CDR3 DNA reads TGTGCCATCAGTGCGCCCCTTGGCCTCTCCTACGAGCAGTACTTC.

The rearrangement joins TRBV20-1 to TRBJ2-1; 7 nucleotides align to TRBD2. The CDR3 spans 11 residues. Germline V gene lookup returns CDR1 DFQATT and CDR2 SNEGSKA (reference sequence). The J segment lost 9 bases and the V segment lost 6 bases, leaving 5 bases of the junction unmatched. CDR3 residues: CSASGGGEQFF. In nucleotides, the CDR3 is TGCAGTGCGAGTGGGGGGGGTGAGCAGTTCTTC.

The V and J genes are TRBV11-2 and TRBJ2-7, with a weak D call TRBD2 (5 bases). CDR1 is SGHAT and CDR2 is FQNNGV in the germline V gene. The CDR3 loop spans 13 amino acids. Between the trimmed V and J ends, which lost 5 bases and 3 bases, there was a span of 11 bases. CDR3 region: CASSLGLNYEQYF. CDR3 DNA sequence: TGTGCCAGCAGCCTCGGACTTAACTACGAGCAGTACTTC.

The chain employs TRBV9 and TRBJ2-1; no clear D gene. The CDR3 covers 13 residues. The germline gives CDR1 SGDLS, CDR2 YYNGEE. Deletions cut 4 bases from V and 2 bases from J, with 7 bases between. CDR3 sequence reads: CASSSGPYNEQFF. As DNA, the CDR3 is TGTGCCAGCAGCTCCGGGCCCTACAATGAGCAGTTCTTC.

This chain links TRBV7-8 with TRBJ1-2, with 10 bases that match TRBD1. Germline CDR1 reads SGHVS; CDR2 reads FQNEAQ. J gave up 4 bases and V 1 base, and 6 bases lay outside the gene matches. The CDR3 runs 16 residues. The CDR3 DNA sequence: TGTGCCAGCAGCTTAGGGGGACAGGGGAAGATCTATGGCTACACCTTC. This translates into CASSLGGQGKIYGYTF.